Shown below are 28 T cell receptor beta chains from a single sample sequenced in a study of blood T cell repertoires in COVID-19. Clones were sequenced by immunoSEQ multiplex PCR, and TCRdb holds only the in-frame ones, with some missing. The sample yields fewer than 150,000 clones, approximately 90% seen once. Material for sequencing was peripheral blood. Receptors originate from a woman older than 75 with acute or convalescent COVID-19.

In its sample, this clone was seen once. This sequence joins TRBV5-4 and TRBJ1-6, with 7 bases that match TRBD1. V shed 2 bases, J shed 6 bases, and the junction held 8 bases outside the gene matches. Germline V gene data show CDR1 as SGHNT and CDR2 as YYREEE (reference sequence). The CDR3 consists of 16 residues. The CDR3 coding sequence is TGTGCCAGCAGCTTATCCGGGACAGATCGTAATTCACCCCTCCACTTT. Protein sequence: CASSLSGTDRNSPLHF. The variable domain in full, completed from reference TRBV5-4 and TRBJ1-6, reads ETGVTQSPTHLIKTRGQQVTLRCSSQSGHNTVSWYQQALGQGPQFIFQYYREEENGRGNFPPRFSGLQFPNYSSELNVNALELDDSALYLCASSLSGTDRNSPLHFGNGTRLTVT.

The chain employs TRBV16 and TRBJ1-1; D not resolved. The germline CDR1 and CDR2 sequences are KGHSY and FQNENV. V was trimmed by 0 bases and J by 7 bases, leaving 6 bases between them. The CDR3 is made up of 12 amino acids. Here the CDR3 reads CASSQSSLEAFF. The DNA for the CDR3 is TGTGCCAGCAGCCAATCTTCTCTTGAAGCTTTCTTT.

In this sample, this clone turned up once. The CDR3 nucleotides are TGTGCCAGCAGCCGGGACAACTCAAATCAGCCCCAGCATTTT. Its protein is CASSRDNSNQPQHF. The chain employs TRBV7-9 and TRBJ1-5; D may be TRBD1 (6 bases). The V and J ends lost 5 bases and 4 bases respectively, with 12 bases between them. The CDR3 contains 14 residues. Germline V gives CDR1 SEHNR, CDR2 FQNEAQ (reference sequence).

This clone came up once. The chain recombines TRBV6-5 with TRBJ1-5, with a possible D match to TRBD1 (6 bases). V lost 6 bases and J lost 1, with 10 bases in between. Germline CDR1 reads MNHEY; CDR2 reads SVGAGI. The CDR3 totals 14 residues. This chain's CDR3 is CASSPGQSNQPQHF. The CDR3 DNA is TGTGCCAGCAGCCCCGGACAGAGCAATCAGCCCCAGCATTTT.

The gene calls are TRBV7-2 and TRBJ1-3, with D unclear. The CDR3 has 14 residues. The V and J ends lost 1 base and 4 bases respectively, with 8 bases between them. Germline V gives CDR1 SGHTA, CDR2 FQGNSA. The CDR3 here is CASSLERSGNTIYF. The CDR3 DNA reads TGTGCCAGCAGCTTAGAGAGGTCCGGAAACACCATATATTTT. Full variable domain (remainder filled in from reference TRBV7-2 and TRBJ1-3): GAGVSQSPSNKVTEKGKDVELRCDPISGHTALYWYRQSLGQGLEFLIYFQGNSAPDKSGLPSDRFSAERTGGSVSTLTIQRTQQEDSAVYLCASSLERSGNTIYFGEGSWLTVV.

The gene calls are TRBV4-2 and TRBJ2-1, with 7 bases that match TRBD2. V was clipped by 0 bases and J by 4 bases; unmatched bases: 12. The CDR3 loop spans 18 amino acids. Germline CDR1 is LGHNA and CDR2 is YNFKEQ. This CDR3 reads CASSQDLGFGGGYNEQFF. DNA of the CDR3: TGTGCCAGCAGCCAAGATTTAGGGTTCGGCGGGGGTTACAATGAGCAGTTCTTC.

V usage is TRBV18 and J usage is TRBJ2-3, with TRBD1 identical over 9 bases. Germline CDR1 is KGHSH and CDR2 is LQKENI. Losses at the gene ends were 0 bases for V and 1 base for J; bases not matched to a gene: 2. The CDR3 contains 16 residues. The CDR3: CASSPPGQGGTDTQYF. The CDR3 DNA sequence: TGTGCCAGCTCACCACCGGGACAGGGTGGCACAGATACGCAGTATTTT.

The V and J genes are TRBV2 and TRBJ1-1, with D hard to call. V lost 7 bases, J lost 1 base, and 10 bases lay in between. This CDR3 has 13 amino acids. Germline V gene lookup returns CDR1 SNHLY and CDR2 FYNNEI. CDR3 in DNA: TGTGCCAGCACCGAACGGGAGAACACTGAAGCTTTCTTT. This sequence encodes CASTERENTEAFF.

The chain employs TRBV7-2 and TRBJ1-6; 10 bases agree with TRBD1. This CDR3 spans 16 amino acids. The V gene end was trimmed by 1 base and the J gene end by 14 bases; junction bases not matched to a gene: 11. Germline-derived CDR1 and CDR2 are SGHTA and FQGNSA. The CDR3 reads CASSLVAGTGVSALHF. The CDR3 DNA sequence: TGTGCCAGCAGCTTAGTCGCTGGGACAGGGGTATCGGCCCTCCACTTT.

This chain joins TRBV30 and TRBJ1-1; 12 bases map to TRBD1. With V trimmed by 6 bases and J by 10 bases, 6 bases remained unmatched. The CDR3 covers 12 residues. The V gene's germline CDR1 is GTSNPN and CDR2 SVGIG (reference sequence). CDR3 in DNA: TGTGCCTGTAAAGGGACAGGGGGCTCAGCTTTCTTT. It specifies CACKGTGGSAFF. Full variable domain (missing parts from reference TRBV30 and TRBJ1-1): SQTIHQWPATLVQPVGSPLSLECTVEGTSNPNLYWYRQAAGRGLQLLFYSVGIGQISSEVPQNLSASRPQDRQFILSSKKLLLSDSGFYLCACKGTGGSAFFGQGTRLTVV.

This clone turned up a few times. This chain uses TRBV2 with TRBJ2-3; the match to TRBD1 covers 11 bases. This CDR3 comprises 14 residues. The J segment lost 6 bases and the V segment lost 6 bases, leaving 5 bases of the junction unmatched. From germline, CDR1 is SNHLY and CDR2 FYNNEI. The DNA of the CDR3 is TGTGCCAGCAGGGCTCGGACAGGGGGCGATACGCAGTATTTT. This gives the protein CASRARTGGDTQYF.

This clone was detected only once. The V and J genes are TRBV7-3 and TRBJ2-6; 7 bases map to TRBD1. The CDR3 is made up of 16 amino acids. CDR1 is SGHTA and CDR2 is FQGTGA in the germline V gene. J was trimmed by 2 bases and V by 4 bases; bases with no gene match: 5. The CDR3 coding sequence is TGTGCCAGCAGCTCCAGGACAGGTACTGGGGCCAACGTCCTGACTTTC. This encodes CASSSRTGTGANVLTF.

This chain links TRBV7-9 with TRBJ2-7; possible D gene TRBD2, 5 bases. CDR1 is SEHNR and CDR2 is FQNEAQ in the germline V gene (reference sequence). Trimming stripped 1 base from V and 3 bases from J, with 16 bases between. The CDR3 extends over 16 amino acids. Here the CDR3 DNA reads TGTGCCAGCAGCTTAGGGCCCAGTGATGCGGGCTACGAGCAGTACTTC. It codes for CASSLGPSDAGYEQYF.

The CDR3 region is CASSPVDRRTDTQYF. CDR3 DNA: TGCGCCAGCAGCCCGGTGGACAGACGCACAGATACGCAGTATTTT. The V gene is TRBV5-1, the J gene TRBJ2-3, with D maybe TRBD1 (6 bases). This CDR3 contains 15 residues. V lost 4 bases, J lost 1 base, and 13 bases lay in between. CDR1 is SGHRS, CDR2 YFSETQ, per germline. The whole variable domain, filled in from reference TRBV5-1 and TRBJ2-3, reads KAGVTQTPRYLIKTRGQQVTLSCSPISGHRSVSWYQQTPGQGLQFLFEYFSETQRNKGNFPGRFSGRQFSNSRSEMNVSTLELGDSALYLCASSPVDRRTDTQYFGPGTRLTVL.

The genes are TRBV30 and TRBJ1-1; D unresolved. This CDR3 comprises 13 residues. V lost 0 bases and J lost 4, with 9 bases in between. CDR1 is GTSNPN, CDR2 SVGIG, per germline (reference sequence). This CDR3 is CAWSVHVFTEAFF. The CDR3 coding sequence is TGTGCCTGGAGTGTACACGTATTCACTGAAGCTTTCTTT.

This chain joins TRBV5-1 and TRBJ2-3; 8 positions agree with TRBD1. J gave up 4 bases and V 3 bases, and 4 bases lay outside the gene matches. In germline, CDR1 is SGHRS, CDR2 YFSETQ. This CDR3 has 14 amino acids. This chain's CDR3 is CASSSQGAADTQYF. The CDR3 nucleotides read TGCGCCAGCAGCTCGCAGGGGGCCGCAGATACGCAGTATTTT.

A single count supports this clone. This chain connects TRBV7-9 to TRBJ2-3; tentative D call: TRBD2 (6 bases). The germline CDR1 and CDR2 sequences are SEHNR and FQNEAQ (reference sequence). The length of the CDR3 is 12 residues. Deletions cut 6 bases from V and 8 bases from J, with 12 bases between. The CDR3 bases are TGTGCCAGCAGGAGAGCGGGCGGTACGCAGTATTTT. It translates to CASRRAGGTQYF.

DNA of the CDR3: TGTGCCAGCTCACCACCGGGGAGAGTAGGCACAGATACGCAGTATTTT. Protein product: CASSPPGRVGTDTQYF. This chain connects TRBV18 to TRBJ2-3, with D possibly matching TRBD2 (5 bases). Germline values: CDR1 KGHSH, CDR2 LQKENI. The CDR3 loop spans 16 amino acids. V gave up 0 bases and J gave up 1 base, with 11 bases separating them.

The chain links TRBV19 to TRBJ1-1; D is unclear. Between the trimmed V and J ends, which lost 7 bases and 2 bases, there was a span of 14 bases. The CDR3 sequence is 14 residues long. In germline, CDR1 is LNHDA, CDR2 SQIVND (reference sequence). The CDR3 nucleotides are TGTGCCAGTACCCGGGGAGGCCTCAACACTGAAGCTTTCTTT. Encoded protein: CASTRGGLNTEAFF.

The CDR3 sequence is CASSPDRVNQPQHF. CDR3 sequence (DNA): TGTGCCAGCTCACCCGACAGGGTCAATCAGCCCCAGCATTTT. The chain combines TRBV18 with TRBJ1-5; 7 positions match TRBD1. The CDR3 contains 14 residues. The germline V gene encodes CDR1 KGHSH and CDR2 LQKENI. Trimming removed 3 bases from V and 3 bases from J; junction bases left unmatched: 2.

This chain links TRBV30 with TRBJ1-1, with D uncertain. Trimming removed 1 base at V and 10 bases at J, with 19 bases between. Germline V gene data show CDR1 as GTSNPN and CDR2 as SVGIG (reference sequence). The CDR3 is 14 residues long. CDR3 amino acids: CAWSENTGESGAFF. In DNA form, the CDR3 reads TGTGCCTGGAGTGAAAACACCGGGGAATCTGGAGCTTTCTTT.

The CDR3 region is CASSESPGRSYEQYF. Here the CDR3 DNA reads TGCGCCAGCAGTGAGTCCCCCGGCAGGTCCTACGAGCAGTACTTC. The chain uses TRBV10-1 and TRBJ2-7; D remains ambiguous. Germline CDR1 reads WNHNN; CDR2 reads SYGVQD (reference sequence). CDR3 length equals 15 residues. V lost 0 bases, J lost 1 base, and 10 bases lay in between.

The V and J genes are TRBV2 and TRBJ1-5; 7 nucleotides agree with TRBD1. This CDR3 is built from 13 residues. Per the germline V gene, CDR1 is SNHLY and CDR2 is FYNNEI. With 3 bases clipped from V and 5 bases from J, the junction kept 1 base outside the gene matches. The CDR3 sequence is CASSEQGDQPQHF. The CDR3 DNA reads TGTGCCAGCAGTGAGCAGGGGGATCAGCCCCAGCATTTT.

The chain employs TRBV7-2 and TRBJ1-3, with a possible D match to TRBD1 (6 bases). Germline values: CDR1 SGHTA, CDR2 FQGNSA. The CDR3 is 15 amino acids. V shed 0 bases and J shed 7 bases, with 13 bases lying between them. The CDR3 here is CASSLAQGFLNTIYF. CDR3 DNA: TGTGCCAGCAGCTTAGCCCAGGGGTTTCTGAACACCATATATTTT.

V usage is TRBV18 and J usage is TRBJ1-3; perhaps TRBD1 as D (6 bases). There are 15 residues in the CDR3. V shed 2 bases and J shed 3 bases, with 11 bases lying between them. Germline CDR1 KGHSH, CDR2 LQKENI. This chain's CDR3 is CASSPSGGGGNTIYF. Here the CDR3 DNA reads TGTGCCAGCTCACCATCTGGGGGCGGTGGAAACACCATATATTTT.

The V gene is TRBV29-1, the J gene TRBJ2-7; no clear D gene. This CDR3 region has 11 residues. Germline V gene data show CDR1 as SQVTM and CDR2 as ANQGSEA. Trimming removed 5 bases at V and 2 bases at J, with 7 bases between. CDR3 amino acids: CSVSSTYEQYF. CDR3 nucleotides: TGCAGCGTTAGCTCGACCTACGAGCAGTACTTC.

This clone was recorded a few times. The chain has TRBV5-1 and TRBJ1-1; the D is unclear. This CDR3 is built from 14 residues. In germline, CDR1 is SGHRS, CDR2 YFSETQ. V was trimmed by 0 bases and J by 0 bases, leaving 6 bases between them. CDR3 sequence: CASSLGSVNTEAFF. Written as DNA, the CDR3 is TGCGCCAGCAGCTTGGGGTCGGTGAACACTGAAGCTTTCTTT.

CDR3 nucleotides: TGTGCCAGCAGCTTAGTTTTCGGGTTGGAGTACTTC. Translating it yields CASSLVFGLEYF. This rearrangement joins TRBV11-2 to TRBJ2-7, with D hard to call. V was trimmed by 1 base and J by 11 bases, leaving 12 bases between them. The length of the CDR3 is 12 residues. Germline V gene lookup returns CDR1 SGHAT and CDR2 FQNNGV.